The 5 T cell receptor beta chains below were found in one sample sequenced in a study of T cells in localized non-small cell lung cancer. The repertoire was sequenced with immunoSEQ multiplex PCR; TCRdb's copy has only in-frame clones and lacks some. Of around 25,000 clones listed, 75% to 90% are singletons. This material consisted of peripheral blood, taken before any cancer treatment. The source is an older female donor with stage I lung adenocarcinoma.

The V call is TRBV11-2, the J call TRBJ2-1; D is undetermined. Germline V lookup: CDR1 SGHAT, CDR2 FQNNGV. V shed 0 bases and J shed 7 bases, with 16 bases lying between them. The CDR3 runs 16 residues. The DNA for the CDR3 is TGTGCCAGCAGCTTAGATTATATGCCACCTAAAAATGAGCAGTTCTTC. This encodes CASSLDYMPPKNEQFF.

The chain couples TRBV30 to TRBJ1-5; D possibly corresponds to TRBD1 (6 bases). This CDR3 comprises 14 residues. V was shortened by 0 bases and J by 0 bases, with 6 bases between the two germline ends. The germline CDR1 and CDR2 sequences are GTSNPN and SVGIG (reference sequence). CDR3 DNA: TGTGCCTGGAGTGTACAGGGTAGCAATCAGCCCCAGCATTTT. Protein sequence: CAWSVQGSNQPQHF.

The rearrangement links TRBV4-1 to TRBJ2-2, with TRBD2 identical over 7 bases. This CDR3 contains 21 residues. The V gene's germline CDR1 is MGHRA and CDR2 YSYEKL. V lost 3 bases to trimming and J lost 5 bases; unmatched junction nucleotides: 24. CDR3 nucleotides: TGCGCCAGCAGCCACGCCCTCGACAGCCTAAGACCGGGAGGCCGGACCGGGGAGCTGTTTTTT. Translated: CASSHALDSLRPGGRTGELFF.

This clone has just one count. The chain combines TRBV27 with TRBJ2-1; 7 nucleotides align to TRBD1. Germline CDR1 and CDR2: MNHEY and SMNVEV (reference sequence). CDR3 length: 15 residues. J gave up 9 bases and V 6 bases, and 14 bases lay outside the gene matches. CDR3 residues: CASSSRPLQGSEQFF. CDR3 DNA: TGTGCCAGCAGCTCACGACCACTACAGGGGAGTGAGCAGTTCTTC.

The DNA of the CDR3 is TGTGCCAGTAGTCCATTCACCGGGGAGCTGTTTTTT. Amino acid sequence: CASSPFTGELFF. The V and J genes are TRBV19 and TRBJ2-2; D remains ambiguous. Deletions cut 5 bases from V and 4 bases from J, with 5 bases between. Germline CDR1 LNHDA, CDR2 SQIVND (reference sequence). The CDR3 has 12 residues. The complete variable domain, with remaining parts taken from reference TRBV19 and TRBJ2-2, reads DGGITQSPKYLFRKEGQNVTLSCEQNLNHDAMYWYRQDPGQGLRLIYYSQIVNDFQKGDIAEGYSVSREKKESFPLTVTSAQKNPTAFYLCASSPFTGELFFGEGSRLTVL.